These 18 T cell receptor beta chains originate from one sample sequenced in a study of CD8 T cells in Susac syndrome. Reverse transcription of roughly 0.5 to 1 ug RNA used random hexamers. Each CDR3 protein is one row after TCRdb ran MiXCR on the immunoSEQ multiplex PCR reads. This table has about 190,000 distinct CDR3 sequences, approximately 94% appearing once. The sequenced material came from CD4+ T cells from PBMCs. The receptors stem from a human donor with Susac syndrome.

The chain employs TRBV19 and TRBJ2-3, with 8 bases aligning to TRBD2. CDR3 length: 15 amino acids. Unmatched junction bases numbered 10, after V lost 3 bases and J lost 8 bases. CDR1 and CDR2 from the germline V gene are LNHDA and SQIVND (reference sequence). CDR3 protein: CASSILGLAGGTQYF. CDR3 DNA sequence: TGTGCCAGTAGTATCCTTGGACTAGCTGGAGGTACGCAGTATTTT.

The genes are TRBV5-4 and TRBJ2-7; TRBD1 matches 10 bases. The CDR3 extends over 13 amino acids. Germline assignment: CDR1 SGHNT and CDR2 YYREEE (reference sequence). Germline trimming cut 8 bases from V and 4 bases from J; bases unmatched to any gene: 6. The DNA of the CDR3 is TGTGCCAGTAGGGACAGGGGAGGGTACGAGCAGTACTTC. This encodes CASRDRGGYEQYF.

This clonotype has a handful of counts. V and J are TRBV12-3 or TRBV12-4 and TRBJ2-3, with 12 bases identical to TRBD2. Trimming removed 6 bases from V and 1 base from J; junction bases left unmatched: 2. This CDR3 is built from 15 residues. The CDR3 bases are TGTGCCAGCAGACTAGCGGGGGGCCGCACAGATACGCAGTATTTT. It translates to CASRLAGGRTDTQYF.

This chain connects TRBV18 to TRBJ1-2; TRBD1 is a possible D gene (6 bases). Per germline, CDR1 KGHSH and CDR2 LQKENI. The ends were cut back, 3 bases at V and 1 base at J, with 6 bases in the middle. This CDR3 has 13 amino acids. The CDR3 DNA reads TGTGCCAGCTCACCGGACAGTAACTATGGCTACACCTTC. Its translation: CASSPDSNYGYTF.

The chain carries TRBV7-2 and TRBJ1-2; 9 bases are shared with TRBD1. CDR1 and CDR2 (germline): SGHTA, FQGNSA. CDR3 length: 14 residues. With 4 bases clipped from V and 4 bases from J, the junction kept 4 bases outside the gene matches. CDR3 in amino acids: CASSSPQGAYGYTF. DNA of the CDR3: TGTGCCAGCAGCTCCCCACAGGGGGCCTATGGCTACACCTTC.

The chain couples TRBV4-1 to TRBJ2-4; weak D call: TRBD2 (6 bases). This CDR3 is built from 16 residues. Germline CDR1 reads MGHRA; CDR2 reads YSYEKL. V shed 9 bases and J shed 0 bases, with 18 bases lying between them. CDR3 loop: CARFLLSGLAKNIQYF. The CDR3 DNA reads as TGCGCCAGATTTCTCCTTAGCGGCCTAGCCAAAAACATTCAGTACTTC.

The CDR3 protein is CASSVDRVEETQYF. CDR3 in DNA: TGTGCCAGCAGCGTGGACAGGGTTGAGGAGACCCAGTACTTC. The genes are TRBV9 and TRBJ2-5; 8 positions match TRBD1. CDR3 length equals 14 residues. V lost 2 bases, J lost 5 bases, and 5 bases stayed unmatched. The germline gives CDR1 SGDLS, CDR2 YYNGEE.

V gene TRBV3-1 combines with J gene TRBJ1-4; D remains ambiguous. Germline CDR1 LGHDT, CDR2 YNNKEL (reference sequence). The CDR3 length is 15 residues. V lost 7 bases, J lost 0 bases, and 12 bases lay in between. The CDR3 is CASTLAGSTNEKLFF. The CDR3 nucleotides are TGTGCCAGCACCCTCGCGGGTTCAACTAATGAAAAACTGTTTTTT.

The chain carries TRBV15 and TRBJ1-4; TRBD1 matches at 7 bases. The V segment lost 5 bases and the J segment 4 bases; nucleotides outside the gene matches: 7. Looked up from germline, CDR1 is LNHNV and CDR2 is YYDKDF (reference sequence). The CDR3 totals 15 residues. The CDR3 protein is CATSDNRGVNEKLFF. The CDR3 DNA reads TGTGCCACCAGCGATAACAGGGGAGTTAATGAAAAACTGTTTTTT.

The V and J genes are TRBV20-1 and TRBJ2-3; D gene uncertain. V gave up 6 bases and J gave up 4 bases, with 14 bases separating them. CDR3 length equals 13 residues. Germline CDR1 is DFQATT and CDR2 is SNEGSKA (reference sequence). CDR3 region: CSAIRALSDTQYF. The CDR3 DNA reads TGCAGTGCAATCCGGGCCCTTTCAGATACGCAGTATTTT.

This clonotype was seen just once. This chain uses TRBV11-2 with TRBJ1-4; D is ambiguous. Trimming took 5 bases from V and 4 from J, leaving 17 bases between them. Germline V gene data show CDR1 as SGHAT and CDR2 as FQNNGV. The CDR3 has 16 amino acids. CDR3 sequence (DNA): TGTGCCAGCAGCCCCTCTACGGGGAGGGTTAATGAAAAACTGTTTTTT. It codes for CASSPSTGRVNEKLFF.

The chain links TRBV6-5 to TRBJ2-5; TRBD2 agrees at 9 bases. V shed 5 bases and J 6 bases; nucleotides not matched to a gene: 10. There are 15 residues in the CDR3. Germline values: CDR1 MNHEY, CDR2 SVGAGI. CDR3 protein: CASSPLAGGDQTQYF. CDR3 DNA: TGTGCCAGCAGTCCACTGGCGGGGGGGGACCAGACCCAGTACTTC.

The chain combines TRBV11-2 with TRBJ1-2; tentatively, D is TRBD1 (6 bases). The V and J ends lost 5 bases and 4 bases respectively, with 14 bases between them. The CDR3 contains 14 residues. Germline V lookup: CDR1 SGHAT, CDR2 FQNNGV. CDR3 sequence: CASSKTGLRYGYTF. For the CDR3, the DNA is TGTGCCAGCAGCAAAACAGGGTTGCGCTATGGCTACACCTTC.

The chain joins TRBV12-3 or TRBV12-4 to TRBJ1-5; D is unresolved. This CDR3 has 14 amino acids. The ends were cut back, 2 bases at V and 2 bases at J, with 7 bases in the middle. CDR3 bases: TGTGCCAGCAGTTTATACGGGGGCAATCAGCCCCAGCATTTT. Its translation: CASSLYGGNQPQHF.

The V call is TRBV6-2 or TRBV6-3, the J call TRBJ2-7, with D perhaps matching TRBD2 (6 bases). The V end lost 9 bases, the J end lost 1 base, and 16 bases lay between the germline ends. This CDR3 has 14 amino acids. Germline V gene sequence: CDR1 MNHEY, CDR2 SVGEGT. Here the CDR3 reads CASDRGGGSYEQYF. The CDR3 coding sequence is TGTGCCAGTGACCGAGGCGGAGGGTCCTACGAGCAGTACTTC.

The V gene is TRBV15, the J gene TRBJ2-7; D not resolved. The CDR3 spans 14 residues. Trimming took 0 bases from V and 3 from J, leaving 9 bases between them. Germline V gene sequence: CDR1 LNHNV, CDR2 YYDKDF (reference sequence). CDR3 sequence reads: CATSRETSNYEQYF. The CDR3 DNA reads TGTGCCACCAGCAGAGAAACCAGTAACTACGAGCAGTACTTC. The whole variable domain, remainder taken from reference TRBV15 and TRBJ2-7, is DAMVIQNPRYQVTQFGKPVTLSCSQTLNHNVMYWYQQKSSQAPKLLFHYYDKDFNNEADTPDNFQSRRPNTSFCFLDIRSPGLGDTAMYLCATSRETSNYEQYFGPGTRLTVT.

J is TRBJ1-6 and V is TRBV12-3 or TRBV12-4, with D possibly TRBD1 on 5 matching bases. This CDR3 comprises 14 residues. Trimming cost V 5 bases and J 8 bases, with 13 bases left between them. CDR3 sequence (DNA): TGTGCCAGCAGTCCCAGGGACGGAGATTCACCCCTCCACTTT. Its protein product is CASSPRDGDSPLHF.

The chain links TRBV29-1 to TRBJ2-5; perhaps D is TRBD1 or TRBD2 (5 bases each). Germline V lookup: CDR1 SQVTM, CDR2 ANQGSEA. The V end was cut by 7 bases, the J end by 5 bases, with 17 bases between. CDR3 length equals 13 residues. As DNA, the CDR3 is TGCAGCGCCGAGGGGCAGCCGGGGGAGACCCAGTACTTC. It codes for CSAEGQPGETQYF.